Listed here are 15 T cell receptor beta chains from one sample, sequenced in a study of CD8 T cells in Susac syndrome. Reverse transcription of roughly 0.45 to 1 ug RNA was performed with random hexamers. TCRdb processed the immunoSEQ multiplex PCR reads anew with MiXCR; each CDR3 protein has one entry. This table has just over 300,000 distinct CDR3 sequences, under 95% appearing once. The sequencing sample was made of CD4+ T cells from PBMCs. The receptors derive from a human donor with multiple sclerosis.

V and J are TRBV12-3 or TRBV12-4 and TRBJ2-7; possible D gene TRBD2, 6 bases. The V end was cut by 2 bases, the J end by 4 bases, with 9 bases between. CDR3 length equals 13 residues. This chain's CDR3 is CASSLRAGYEQYF. CDR3 bases: TGTGCCAGCAGTTTACGGGCGGGATACGAGCAGTACTTC.

This sequence joins TRBV7-2 and TRBJ1-1; D remains unclear. This CDR3 has 12 amino acids. Trimming took 3 bases from V and 5 from J, leaving 7 bases between them. In germline, CDR1 is SGHTA, CDR2 FQGNSA. The CDR3, as DNA: TGTGCCAGCAGCTTCTCGAAGACTGAAGCTTTCTTT. As protein: CASSFSKTEAFF.

This clonotype was seen just once. CDR3 loop: CASSLGLRRIVYEQYF. DNA for the CDR3: TGTGCCAGCAGCTTAGGTCTCAGAAGAATTGTCTACGAGCAGTACTTC. The chain couples TRBV7-2 to TRBJ2-7; D is unclear. With 1 base removed from V and 3 bases from J, the gap between germline ends came to 16 bases. CDR1 SGHTA and CDR2 FQGNSA come from the germline V gene. The CDR3 is 16 residues long.

The chain employs TRBV11-2 and TRBJ2-3; no firm D call. Trimming shortened V by 2 bases and J by 0 bases, and 15 bases separated the two germline ends. The V gene's germline CDR1 is SGHAT and CDR2 FQNNGV. CDR3 length equals 17 residues. In nucleotides, the CDR3 is TGTGCCAGCAGCTTAAGGGTGGCAATAGGTAGCACAGATACGCAGTATTTT. Translated: CASSLRVAIGSTDTQYF.

J is TRBJ2-7 and V is TRBV7-2, with a possible D match to TRBD1 (6 bases). The CDR3 is 13 residues long. The V gene lost 5 bases and the J gene lost 9 bases, with 17 bases spanning the gap. The V gene's germline CDR1 is SGHTA and CDR2 FQGNSA. In DNA, the CDR3 is TGTGCCAGCAGCATCAACCGGGACAACCGGCAGTACTTC. Its protein is CASSINRDNRQYF. The variable domain in full, with the rest retrieved from reference TRBV7-2 and TRBJ2-7, is GAGVSQSPSNKVTEKGKDVELRCDPISGHTALYWYRQSLGQGLEFLIYFQGNSAPDKSGLPSDRFSAERTGGSVSTLTIQRTQQEDSAVYLCASSINRDNRQYFGPGTRLTVT.

The chain links TRBV2 to TRBJ2-4, with D hard to call. This CDR3 has 14 residues. CDR1 and CDR2 (germline): SNHLY, FYNNEI. V dropped 7 bases and J dropped 7 bases, with 17 bases sitting between them. The CDR3 sequence: CASIGARQLNIQYF. Here the CDR3 DNA reads TGTGCCAGCATAGGAGCGAGGCAGTTGAACATTCAGTACTTC.

This clonotype was recorded a few times. This chain links TRBV5-1 with TRBJ2-2; 8 nucleotides match TRBD2. The CDR3 totals 16 residues. Germline V gene sequence: CDR1 SGHRS, CDR2 YFSETQ. The V segment lost 4 bases and the J segment 4 bases; nucleotides outside the gene matches: 9. CDR3 coding DNA: TGCGCCAGCAGCCCGTCCCCGGGGGGGGTCACCGGGGAGCTGTTTTTT. Its protein is CASSPSPGGVTGELFF.

The genes are TRBV3-1 and TRBJ1-1, with TRBD1 matching over 9 bases. Germline CDR1 and CDR2: LGHDT and YNNKEL (reference sequence). V trimming: 3 bases; J trimming: 5 bases; junction bases outside the gene matches: 7. The CDR3 spans 15 residues. The CDR3 is CASSHSGQGYTEAFF. The CDR3 DNA is TGTGCCAGCAGCCACTCGGGACAGGGATATACTGAAGCTTTCTTT.

The chain links TRBV20-1 to TRBJ2-4, with 7 bases identical to TRBD1. CDR1 is DFQATT, CDR2 SNEGSKA, per germline (reference sequence). The CDR3 sequence is 14 residues long. V gave up 4 bases and J gave up 0 bases; unmatched junction bases: 3. The CDR3 loop reads CSANRGLAKNIQYF. The DNA of the CDR3 is TGCAGTGCTAACAGGGGCCTAGCCAAAAACATTCAGTACTTC.

This clonotype was seen only once. The chain couples TRBV5-1 to TRBJ2-1; D is perhaps TRBD1 (6 bases). V lost 0 bases and J lost 6, with 7 bases in between. Germline CDR1 SGHRS, CDR2 YFSETQ. The CDR3 totals 13 residues. The DNA of the CDR3 is TGCGCCAGCAGCTTGGTGGGGGCCAATGAGCAGTTCTTC. Translation: CASSLVGANEQFF.

The rearrangement uses TRBV7-2 and TRBJ1-1, with unresolved D. The CDR3 sequence is 13 residues long. V was trimmed by 2 bases and J by 12 bases, leaving 16 bases between them. CDR1 is SGHTA, CDR2 FQGNSA, per germline. CDR3 residues: CASSLSRAIGSFF. The CDR3 DNA reads TGTGCCAGCAGCTTATCTCGGGCCATAGGTTCTTTCTTT.

The chain couples TRBV7-2 to TRBJ1-1; possible D gene TRBD1, 5 bases. Germline-derived CDR1 and CDR2 are SGHTA and FQGNSA. The V end lost 2 bases, the J end lost 1 base, and 14 bases lay between the germline ends. CDR3 length: 16 amino acids. Here the CDR3 reads CASSLFPLGENTEAFF. The CDR3 bases are TGTGCCAGCAGCTTATTCCCGCTAGGGGAGAACACTGAAGCTTTCTTT.

The chain employs TRBV3-1 and TRBJ2-2; 7 bases are a match to TRBD2. J lost 6 bases, V lost 8 bases, and 0 bases had no gene match. Germline V gene sequence: CDR1 LGHDT, CDR2 YNNKEL (reference sequence). The CDR3 totals 11 residues. CDR3 residues: CASGLAGELFF. DNA of the CDR3: TGTGCCAGCGGACTAGCCGGGGAGCTGTTTTTT.

The chain carries TRBV5-6 and TRBJ1-1; TRBD1 matches at 9 bases. This CDR3 contains 15 residues. CDR1 is SGHDT and CDR2 is YYEEEE in the germline V gene. V shed 3 bases and J 2 bases; nucleotides not matched to a gene: 5. CDR3 region: CASSSGTGRNTEAFF. DNA of the CDR3: TGTGCCAGCAGCTCCGGGACAGGGAGAAACACTGAAGCTTTCTTT.

The genes are TRBV6-1 and TRBJ2-5, with 9 bases that match TRBD2. There are 15 residues in the CDR3. Germline CDR1 is MNHNS and CDR2 is SASEGT. V shed 6 bases and J 4 bases; nucleotides not matched to a gene: 9. CDR3 loop: CASRPADSGRETQYF. The CDR3 DNA sequence: TGTGCCAGCAGACCCGCAGATAGCGGGAGAGAGACCCAGTACTTC.